The entry below describes one T cell receptor (beta chain). This sample is drawn from a study of T cells in Graves' hyperthyroidism and ophthalmopathy. What was amplified from RNA transcripts were TCR beta CDR3 regions. First-round RT-PCR with HTBI primers amplified the TCR CDR3 region. TCRdb passed the multiplex PCR reads through MiXCR, listing each CDR3 protein once. The repertoire holds about 350,000 distinct CDR3 sequences, with about 14% as singletons. The CDR3 consists of 12 residues. V was shortened by 7 bases and J by 0 bases, with 7 bases between the two germline ends. Germline values: CDR1 SQVTM, CDR2 ANQGSEA.

Sequenced sample: blood. This clonotype was sampled from a woman aged 25 to 39 with Graves' hyperthyroidism. The chain uses TRBV29-1 and TRBJ1-3, with D uncertain. CDR3 in DNA: TGCAGCGCCCGTGGCTCTGGAAACACCATATATTTT. It translates to CSARGSGNTIYF.